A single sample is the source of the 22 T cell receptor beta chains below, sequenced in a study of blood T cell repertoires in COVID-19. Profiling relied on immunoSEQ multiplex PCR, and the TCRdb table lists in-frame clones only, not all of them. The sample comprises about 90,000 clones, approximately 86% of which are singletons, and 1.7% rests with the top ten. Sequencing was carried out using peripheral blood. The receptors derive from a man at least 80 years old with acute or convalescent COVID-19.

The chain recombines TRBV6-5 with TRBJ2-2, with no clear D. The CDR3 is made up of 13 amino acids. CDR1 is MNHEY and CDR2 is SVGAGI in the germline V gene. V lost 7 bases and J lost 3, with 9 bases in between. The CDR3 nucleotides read TGTGCCAGCAAAGGTGGGCACACCGGGGAGCTGTTTTTT. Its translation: CASKGGHTGELFF.

The CDR3 reads CASSFVGGTNNEQFF. The CDR3 DNA reads as TGTGCCAGCAGTTTTGTGGGAGGGACCAACAATGAGCAGTTCTTC. The rearrangement joins TRBV28 to TRBJ2-1; TRBD2 agrees at 7 bases. The V and J ends lost 3 bases and 5 bases, in that order; junction bases with no gene match: 7. The CDR3 has 15 amino acids. CDR1 is MDHEN and CDR2 is SYDVKM in the germline V gene.

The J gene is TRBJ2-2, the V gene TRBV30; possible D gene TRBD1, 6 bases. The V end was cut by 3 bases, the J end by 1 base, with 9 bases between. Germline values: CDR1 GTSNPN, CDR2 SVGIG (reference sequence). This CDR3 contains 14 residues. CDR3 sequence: CAWRTGWNTGELFF. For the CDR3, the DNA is TGTGCCTGGAGGACAGGTTGGAACACCGGGGAGCTGTTTTTT.

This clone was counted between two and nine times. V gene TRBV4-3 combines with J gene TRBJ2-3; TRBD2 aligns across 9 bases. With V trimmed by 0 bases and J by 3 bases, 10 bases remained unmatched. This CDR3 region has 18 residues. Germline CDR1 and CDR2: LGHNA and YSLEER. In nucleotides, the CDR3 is TGCGCCAGCAGCCAAGATCGGGCCCCTAGCGGGATAACAGATACGCAGTATTTT. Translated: CASSQDRAPSGITDTQYF.

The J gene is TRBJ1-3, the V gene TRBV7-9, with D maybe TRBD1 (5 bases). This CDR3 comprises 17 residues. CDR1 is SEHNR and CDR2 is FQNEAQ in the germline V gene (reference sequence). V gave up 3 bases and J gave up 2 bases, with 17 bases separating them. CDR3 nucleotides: TGTGCCAGCAGCTTCAGGGACGGCGGGAGGCCTGGAAACACCATATATTTT. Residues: CASSFRDGGRPGNTIYF.

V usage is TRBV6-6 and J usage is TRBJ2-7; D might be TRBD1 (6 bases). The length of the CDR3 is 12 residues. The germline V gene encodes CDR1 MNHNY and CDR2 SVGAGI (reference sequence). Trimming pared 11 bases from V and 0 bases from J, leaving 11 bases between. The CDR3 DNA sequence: TGTGCCGCCAGGGGCGGCTCCTACGAGCAGTACTTC. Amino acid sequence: CAARGGSYEQYF.

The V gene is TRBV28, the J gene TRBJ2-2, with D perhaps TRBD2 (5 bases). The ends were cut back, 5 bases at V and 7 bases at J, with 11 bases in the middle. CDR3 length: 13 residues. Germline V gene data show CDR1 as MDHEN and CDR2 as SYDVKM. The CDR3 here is CASSAGLGGELFF. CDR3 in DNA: TGTGCCAGCAGTGCCGGACTGGGCGGGGAGCTGTTTTTT.

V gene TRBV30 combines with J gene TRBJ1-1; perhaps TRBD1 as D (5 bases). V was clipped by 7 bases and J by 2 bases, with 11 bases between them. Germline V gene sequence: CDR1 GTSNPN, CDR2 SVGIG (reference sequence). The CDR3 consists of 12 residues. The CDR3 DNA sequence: TGTGCCTTGACGGGGGATAACACTGAAGCTTTCTTT. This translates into CALTGDNTEAFF.

This chain's CDR3 is CASSPLFGAGSGAFF. The CDR3 bases are TGTGCCAGCAGCCCTCTCTTTGGGGCAGGCTCAGGGGCTTTCTTT. The chain couples TRBV14 to TRBJ1-1, with D perhaps matching TRBD1 (5 bases). V was clipped by 4 bases and J by 11 bases, with 23 bases between them. The length of the CDR3 is 15 residues. Per germline, CDR1 SGHDN and CDR2 FVKESK.

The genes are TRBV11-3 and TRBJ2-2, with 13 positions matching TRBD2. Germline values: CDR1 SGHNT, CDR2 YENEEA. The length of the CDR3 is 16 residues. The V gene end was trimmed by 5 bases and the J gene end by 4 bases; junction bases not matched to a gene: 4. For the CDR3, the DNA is TGTGCCAGCAGCCTACTAGCGGGAGGGGGCACCGGGGAGCTGTTTTTT. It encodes CASSLLAGGGTGELFF.

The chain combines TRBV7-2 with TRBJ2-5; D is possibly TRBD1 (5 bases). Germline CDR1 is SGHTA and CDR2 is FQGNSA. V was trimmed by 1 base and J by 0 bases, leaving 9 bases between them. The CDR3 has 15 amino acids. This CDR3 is CASSLGSRDQETQYF. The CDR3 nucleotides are TGTGCCAGCAGCTTAGGGTCCAGGGACCAAGAGACCCAGTACTTC. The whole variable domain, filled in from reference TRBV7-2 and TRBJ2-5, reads GAGVSQSPSNKVTEKGKDVELRCDPISGHTALYWYRQSLGQGLEFLIYFQGNSAPDKSGLPSDRFSAERTGGSVSTLTIQRTQQEDSAVYLCASSLGSRDQETQYFGPGTRLLVL.

The CDR3 DNA follows: TGTGCCAGCAGTGAAGTTGGCGGGAGCCTCTACGAGCAGTACTTC. This codes for CASSEVGGSLYEQYF. J is TRBJ2-7 and V is TRBV6-1; 7 bases line up with TRBD2. This CDR3 spans 15 amino acids. Per germline, CDR1 MNHNS and CDR2 SASEGT. Trimming removed 1 base from V and 3 bases from J; junction bases left unmatched: 6.

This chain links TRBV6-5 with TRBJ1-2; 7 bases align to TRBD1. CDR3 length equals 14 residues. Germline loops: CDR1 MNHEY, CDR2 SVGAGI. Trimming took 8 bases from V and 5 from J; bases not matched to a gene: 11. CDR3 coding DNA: TGTGCCAGCTCAAAAATCGACAGGGATTATGGCTACACCTTC. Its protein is CASSKIDRDYGYTF.

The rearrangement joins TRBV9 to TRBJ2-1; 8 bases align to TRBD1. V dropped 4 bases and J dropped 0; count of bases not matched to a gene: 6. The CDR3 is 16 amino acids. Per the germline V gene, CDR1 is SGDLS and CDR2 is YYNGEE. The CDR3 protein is CASSPRDRSSYNEQFF. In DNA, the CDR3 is TGTGCCAGCAGCCCGAGGGACAGGAGCTCCTACAATGAGCAGTTCTTC.

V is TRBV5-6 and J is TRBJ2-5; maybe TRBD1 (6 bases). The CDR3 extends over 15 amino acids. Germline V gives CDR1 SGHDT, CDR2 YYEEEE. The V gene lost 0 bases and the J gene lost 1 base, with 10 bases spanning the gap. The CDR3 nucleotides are TGTGCCAGCAGCTTGGGGGGGCCCTCCCAAGAGACCCAGTACTTC. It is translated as CASSLGGPSQETQYF.

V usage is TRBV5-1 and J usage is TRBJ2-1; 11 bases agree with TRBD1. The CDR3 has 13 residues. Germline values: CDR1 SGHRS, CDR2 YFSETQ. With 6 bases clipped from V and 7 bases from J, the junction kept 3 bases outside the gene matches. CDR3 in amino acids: CASTRDRGNEQFF. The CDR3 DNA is TGCGCCAGCACCCGGGACAGGGGGAATGAGCAGTTCTTC.

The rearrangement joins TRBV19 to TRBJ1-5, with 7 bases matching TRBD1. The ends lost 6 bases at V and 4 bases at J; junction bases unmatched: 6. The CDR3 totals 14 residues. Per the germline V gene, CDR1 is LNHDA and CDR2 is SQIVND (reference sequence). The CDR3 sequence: CASRNRGGNQPQHF. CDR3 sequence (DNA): TGTGCCAGTAGAAACAGGGGTGGGAATCAGCCCCAGCATTTT. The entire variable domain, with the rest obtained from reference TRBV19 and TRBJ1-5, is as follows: DGGITQSPKYLFRKEGQNVTLSCEQNLNHDAMYWYRQDPGQGLRLIYYSQIVNDFQKGDIAEGYSVSREKKESFPLTVTSAQKNPTAFYLCASRNRGGNQPQHFGDGTRLSIL.

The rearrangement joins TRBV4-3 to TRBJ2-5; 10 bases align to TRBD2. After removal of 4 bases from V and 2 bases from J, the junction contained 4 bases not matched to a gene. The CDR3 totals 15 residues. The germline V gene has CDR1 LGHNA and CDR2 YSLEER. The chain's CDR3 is CASSRTSGIQETQYF. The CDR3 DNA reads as TGCGCCAGCAGCCGTACTAGCGGGATACAAGAGACCCAGTACTTC.

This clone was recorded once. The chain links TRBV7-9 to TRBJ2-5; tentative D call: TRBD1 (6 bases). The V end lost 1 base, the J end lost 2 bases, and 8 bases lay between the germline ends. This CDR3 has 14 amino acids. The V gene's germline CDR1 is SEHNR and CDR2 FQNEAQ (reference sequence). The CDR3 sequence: CASSLGTAQETQYF. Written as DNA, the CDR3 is TGTGCCAGCAGCTTAGGGACAGCTCAAGAGACCCAGTACTTC. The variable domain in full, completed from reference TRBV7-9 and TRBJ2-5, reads DTGVSQNPRHKITKRGQNVTFRCDPISEHNRLYWYRQTLGQGPEFLTYFQNEAQLEKSRLLSDRFSAERPKGSFSTLEIQRTEQGDSAMYLCASSLGTAQETQYFGPGTRLLVL.

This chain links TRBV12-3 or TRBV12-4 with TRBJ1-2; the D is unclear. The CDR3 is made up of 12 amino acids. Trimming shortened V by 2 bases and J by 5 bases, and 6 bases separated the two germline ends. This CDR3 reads CASSLIGYGYTF. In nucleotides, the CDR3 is TGTGCCAGCAGTTTAATCGGGTATGGCTACACCTTC.

The CDR3 DNA reads TGTGCCAGCAGTCCATCGCAACGACAGTCTGATTGGGAGACCCAGTACTTC. As protein: CASSPSQRQSDWETQYF. The V and J genes are TRBV6-6 and TRBJ2-5, with D possibly matching TRBD1 (5 bases). Germline loops: CDR1 MNHNY, CDR2 SVGAGI (reference sequence). The CDR3 covers 17 residues. V was clipped by 5 bases and J by 5 bases, with 24 bases between them.

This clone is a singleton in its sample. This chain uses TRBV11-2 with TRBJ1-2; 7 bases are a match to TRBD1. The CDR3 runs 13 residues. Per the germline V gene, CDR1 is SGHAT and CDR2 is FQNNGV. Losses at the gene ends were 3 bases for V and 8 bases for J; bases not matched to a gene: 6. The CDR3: CASSFSGGGGYTF. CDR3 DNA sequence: TGTGCCAGCAGCTTTTCAGGGGGTGGCGGCTACACCTTC.